Following are 8 T cell receptor beta chains from one sample sequenced in a study of T cell repertoires in ileal Crohn's disease. Method: immunoSEQ multiplex PCR; TCRdb's copy keeps in-frame clones and lacks some. The sample carries around 14,000 clones, about 71% recorded once. Sequenced sample: ileal tissue. Every receptor here comes from an adult with Crohn's disease.

V and J are TRBV27 and TRBJ1-3; D remains unclear. Germline lookup yields CDR1 MNHEY and CDR2 SMNVEV (reference sequence). There are 14 residues in the CDR3. V lost 9 bases to trimming and J lost 0 bases, with 12 bases between them. The CDR3 DNA follows: TGTGCCAGTCGCGAGATTGGCTCTGGAAACACCATATATTTT. Its protein is CASREIGSGNTIYF.

The J gene is TRBJ1-6, the V gene TRBV11-2; D not certain. CDR3 length: 15 amino acids. V lost 2 bases to trimming and J lost 0 bases, with 5 bases between them. The germline V gene encodes CDR1 SGHAT and CDR2 FQNNGV. This chain's CDR3 is CASSLLRSYNSPLHF. In DNA, the CDR3 is TGTGCCAGCAGCTTATTGCGCTCCTATAATTCACCCCTCCACTTT.

The chain uses TRBV6-1 and TRBJ2-7; D possibly corresponds to TRBD2 (5 bases). The CDR3 covers 15 residues. Trimming took 8 bases from V and 3 from J, leaving 20 bases between them. CDR1 and CDR2 (germline): MNHNS, SASEGT. CDR3 DNA: TGTGCCAGCTCTCCCTTGCGGGCCAGCTTCTACGAGCAGTACTTC. Amino acid sequence: CASSPLRASFYEQYF.

CDR3 protein: CASNPHREPYNSPLHF. As DNA, the CDR3 is TGTGCCAGCAATCCCCACAGGGAGCCTTATAATTCACCCCTCCACTTT. V is TRBV27 and J is TRBJ1-6; D is perhaps TRBD1 (6 bases). CDR1 and CDR2 from the germline V gene are MNHEY and SMNVEV (reference sequence). Trimming stripped 7 bases from V and 4 bases from J, with 17 bases between. The length of the CDR3 is 16 residues.

The J gene is TRBJ2-7, the V gene TRBV5-1, with 7 nucleotides matching TRBD1. V lost 2 bases and J lost 6; bases outside the gene matches: 11. Germline CDR1 SGHRS, CDR2 YFSETQ. This CDR3 comprises 15 residues. The CDR3: CASSFQGTESPEQYF. The CDR3 region has the DNA TGCGCCAGCAGCTTCCAAGGGACAGAGAGTCCCGAGCAGTACTTC. The complete variable domain, with remaining parts taken from reference TRBV5-1 and TRBJ2-7, reads KAGVTQTPRYLIKTRGQQVTLSCSPISGHRSVSWYQQTPGQGLQFLFEYFSETQRNKGNFPGRFSGRQFSNSRSEMNVSTLELGDSALYLCASSFQGTESPEQYFGPGTRLTVT.

The table lists this clone with a count of one. The chain employs TRBV2 and TRBJ1-3, with D uncertain. The CDR3 extends over 16 amino acids. V gave up 7 bases and J gave up 2 bases, with 18 bases separating them. Germline CDR1 reads SNHLY; CDR2 reads FYNNEI. The CDR3 nucleotides read TGTGCCAGCATACTGAATCCCCACCAAACTGGAAACACCATATATTTT. This gives the protein CASILNPHQTGNTIYF.

This clone appeared a single time. The chain is built from TRBV5-1 and TRBJ2-1; no clear D gene. CDR1 is SGHRS, CDR2 YFSETQ, per germline. CDR3 length: 15 residues. Between the trimmed V and J ends, which lost 0 bases and 8 bases, there was a span of 15 bases. The CDR3 DNA reads as TGCGCCAGCAGCTTGGAGGGTAGGATTTCAGATGAGCAGTTCTTC. It encodes CASSLEGRISDEQFF.

The chain has TRBV27 and TRBJ2-5, with D perhaps matching TRBD1 (5 bases). Trimming stripped 6 bases from V and 2 bases from J, with 16 bases between. Germline CDR1 and CDR2: MNHEY and SMNVEV (reference sequence). The CDR3 loop spans 15 amino acids. The CDR3, as DNA: TGTGCCAGCAGACTTAACCGGAGACAGCAAGAGACCCAGTACTTC. Translating it yields CASRLNRRQQETQYF.